These 9 T cell receptor beta chains were all obtained from the same sample, sequenced in a study of control samples from healthy donors and cancer patients. Clones were sequenced by immunoSEQ multiplex PCR, and TCRdb holds only the in-frame ones, with some missing. Altogether around 20,000 clones are present, around 84% being singletons, with the ten largest covering under 30%. Material: PBMCs. These receptors came from a man older than 75 with head and neck cancer.

This clone was detected only a few times. The chain carries TRBV4-1 and TRBJ1-2, with D possibly TRBD1 on 5 matching bases. This CDR3 contains 13 residues. The V gene's germline CDR1 is MGHRA and CDR2 YSYEKL. Trimming left V 0 bases short and J 5 bases short, with 7 bases between. CDR3 sequence: CASSQDRQYGYTF. The CDR3 coding sequence is TGCGCCAGCAGCCAAGACCGACAGTATGGCTACACCTTC.

This chain links TRBV19 with TRBJ2-1; D is undetermined. CDR3 length equals 13 residues. Trimming stripped 2 bases from V and 9 bases from J, with 11 bases between. Germline V gene lookup returns CDR1 LNHDA and CDR2 SQIVND (reference sequence). The CDR3 DNA is TGTGCCAGTAGTATATCGCTAGTCCGTGAGCAGTTCTTC. Its translation is CASSISLVREQFF.

V and J are TRBV7-2 and TRBJ2-7; 8 bases fit TRBD2. From germline, CDR1 is SGHTA and CDR2 FQGNSA. After removal of 2 bases from V and 2 bases from J, the junction contained 14 bases not matched to a gene. The CDR3 consists of 18 residues. The DNA for the CDR3 is TGTGCCAGCAGCTTAAGGTCGAGCGGGAGTGAGGCCCCCTACGAGCAGTACTTC. This codes for CASSLRSSGSEAPYEQYF.

V and J are TRBV29-1 and TRBJ1-1; D perhaps matches TRBD1 (5 bases). V was trimmed by 8 bases and J by 1 base, leaving 14 bases between them. The CDR3 is made up of 13 amino acids. CDR1 is SQVTM, CDR2 ANQGSEA, per germline. This CDR3 is CSTGRGTNTEAFF. The DNA for the CDR3 is TGCAGCACCGGTAGAGGGACGAACACTGAAGCTTTCTTT.

A note on this clone: The sample has other DNA sequences that encode this CDR3 too. The V call is TRBV6-5, the J call TRBJ1-1; TRBD1 is a possible D gene (5 bases). The CDR3 covers 16 residues. In germline, CDR1 is MNHEY, CDR2 SVGAGI. V lost 2 bases, J lost 4 bases, and 17 bases lay in between. The CDR3 region has the DNA TGTGCCAGCAGTTACATCGGGGCGGGTAGGGCCACTGAAGCTTTCTTT. As protein: CASSYIGAGRATEAFF.

This sequence joins TRBV5-6 and TRBJ1-1, with 9 bases matching TRBD1. V dropped 0 bases and J dropped 2; count of bases not matched to a gene: 5. The V gene's germline CDR1 is SGHDT and CDR2 YYEEEE. The CDR3 sequence is 16 residues long. The CDR3 region is CASSLDRGLLNTEAFF. CDR3 DNA: TGTGCCAGCAGCTTGGACAGGGGGCTTTTAAACACTGAAGCTTTCTTT.

The chain joins TRBV7-2 to TRBJ1-4, with 8 nucleotides matching TRBD1. There are 14 residues in the CDR3. The V gene's germline CDR1 is SGHTA and CDR2 FQGNSA. V shed 5 bases, J shed 8 bases, and the junction held 7 bases outside the gene matches. For the CDR3, the DNA is TGTGCCAGCAGCCAAAGCAGGGGGCGGGAAAAACTGTTTTTT. This gives the protein CASSQSRGREKLFF.

The genes are TRBV28 and TRBJ1-2; D not certain. The CDR3 runs to 13 residues. CDR1 is MDHEN, CDR2 SYDVKM, per germline. V lost 5 bases and J 4 bases, leaving 11 bases between the germline ends. DNA for the CDR3: TGTGCCAGCAGTACAGACACCCGCTATGGCTACACCTTC. Translation: CASSTDTRYGYTF.

This clone was observed a handful of times. One junction end does not reproduce the germline sequence, and a read error may be involved. This sequence joins TRBV5-6 and TRBJ2-2, with TRBD1 identical over 7 bases. Germline lookup yields CDR1 SGHDT and CDR2 YYEEEE. This CDR3 contains 14 residues. The CDR3 bases are TGTGCCAGCAGCTTGGTAGTACCCACAGGGGACCTCCCTTTT. Translating it yields CASSLVVPTGDLPF. The whole variable domain, remainder taken from reference TRBV5-6 and TRBJ2-2, is DAGVTQSPTHLIKTRGQQVTLRCSPKSGHDTVSWYQQALGQGPQFIFQYYEEEERQRGNFPDRFSGHQFPNYSSELNVNALLLGDSALYLCASSLVVPTGDLPFGEGSRLTVL.